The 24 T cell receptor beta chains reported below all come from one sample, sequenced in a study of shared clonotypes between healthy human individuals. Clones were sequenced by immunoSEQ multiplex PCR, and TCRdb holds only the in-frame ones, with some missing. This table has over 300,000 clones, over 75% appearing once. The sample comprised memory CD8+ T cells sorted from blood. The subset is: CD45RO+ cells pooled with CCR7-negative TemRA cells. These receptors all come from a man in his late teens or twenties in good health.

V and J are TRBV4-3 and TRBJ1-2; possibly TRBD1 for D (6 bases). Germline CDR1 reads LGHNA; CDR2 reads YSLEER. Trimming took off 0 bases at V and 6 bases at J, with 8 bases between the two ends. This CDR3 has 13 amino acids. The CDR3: CASSQDYRDGYTF. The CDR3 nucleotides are TGCGCCAGCAGCCAAGATTACAGGGATGGCTACACCTTC.

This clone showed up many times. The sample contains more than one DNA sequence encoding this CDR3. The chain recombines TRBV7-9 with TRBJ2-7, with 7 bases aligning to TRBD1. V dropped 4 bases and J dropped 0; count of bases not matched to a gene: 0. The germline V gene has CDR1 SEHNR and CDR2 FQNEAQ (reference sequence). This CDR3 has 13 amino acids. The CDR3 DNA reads TGTGCCAGCAGCTGGGACAGCTCCTACGAGCAGTACTTC. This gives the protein CASSWDSSYEQYF.

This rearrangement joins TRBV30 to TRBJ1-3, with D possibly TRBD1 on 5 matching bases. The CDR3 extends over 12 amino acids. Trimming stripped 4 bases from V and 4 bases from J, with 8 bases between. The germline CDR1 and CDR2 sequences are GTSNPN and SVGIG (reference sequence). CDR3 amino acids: CAWKGLGNTIYF. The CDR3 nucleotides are TGTGCCTGGAAGGGGCTCGGAAACACCATATATTTT.

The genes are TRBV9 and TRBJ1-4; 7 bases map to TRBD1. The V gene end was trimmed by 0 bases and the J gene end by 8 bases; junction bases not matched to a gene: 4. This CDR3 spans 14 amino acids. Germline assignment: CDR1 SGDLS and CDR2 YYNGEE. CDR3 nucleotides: TGTGCCAGCAGCGTAGGGGGACAGCCAGAAAAACTGTTTTTT. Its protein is CASSVGGQPEKLFF.

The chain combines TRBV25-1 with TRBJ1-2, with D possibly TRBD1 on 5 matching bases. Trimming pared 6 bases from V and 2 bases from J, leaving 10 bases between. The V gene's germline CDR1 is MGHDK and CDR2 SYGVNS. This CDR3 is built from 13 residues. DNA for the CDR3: TGTGCCAGCAGAACCTCAGGGAACTATGGCTACACCTTC. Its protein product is CASRTSGNYGYTF.

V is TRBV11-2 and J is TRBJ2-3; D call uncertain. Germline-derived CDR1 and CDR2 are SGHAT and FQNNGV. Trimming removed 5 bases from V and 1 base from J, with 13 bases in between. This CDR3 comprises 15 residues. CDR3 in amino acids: CASSGRPWGTDTQYF. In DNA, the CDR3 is TGTGCCAGCAGCGGACGCCCGTGGGGCACAGATACGCAGTATTTT.

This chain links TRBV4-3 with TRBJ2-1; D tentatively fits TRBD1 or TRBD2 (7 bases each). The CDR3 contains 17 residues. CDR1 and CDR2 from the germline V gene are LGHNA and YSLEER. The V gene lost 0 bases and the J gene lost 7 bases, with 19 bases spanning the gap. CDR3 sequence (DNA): TGCGCCAGCAGCCAAGATCCCGGGGGGACAGCTAGAAATGAGCAGTTCTTC. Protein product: CASSQDPGGTARNEQFF.

DNA of the CDR3: TGTGCCAGCAGTTTACCGGGGAGGGCGGAACAGTACTTC. As protein: CASSLPGRAEQYF. The V gene is TRBV28, the J gene TRBJ2-7; 7 bases are shared with TRBD2. CDR3 length equals 13 residues. Germline assignment: CDR1 MDHEN and CDR2 SYDVKM. V shed 2 bases, J shed 10 bases, and the junction held 8 bases outside the gene matches.

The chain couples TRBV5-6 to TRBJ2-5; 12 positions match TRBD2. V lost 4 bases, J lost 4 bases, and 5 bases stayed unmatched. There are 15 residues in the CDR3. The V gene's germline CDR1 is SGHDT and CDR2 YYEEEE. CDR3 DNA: TGTGCCAGCAGCCCGGGACTAGCGGGCGCAGAGACCCAGTACTTC. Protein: CASSPGLAGAETQYF.

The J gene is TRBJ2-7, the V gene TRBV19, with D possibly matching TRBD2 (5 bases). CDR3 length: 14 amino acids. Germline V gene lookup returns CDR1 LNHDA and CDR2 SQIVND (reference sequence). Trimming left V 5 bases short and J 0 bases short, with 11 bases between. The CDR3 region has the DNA TGTGCCAGTAGTTTTGGAGGAAGCTCCTACGAGCAGTACTTC. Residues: CASSFGGSSYEQYF.

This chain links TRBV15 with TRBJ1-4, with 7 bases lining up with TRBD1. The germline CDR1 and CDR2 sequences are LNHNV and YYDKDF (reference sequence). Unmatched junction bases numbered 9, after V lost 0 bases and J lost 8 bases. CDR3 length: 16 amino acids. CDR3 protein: CATSRDREGAGEKLFF. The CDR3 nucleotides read TGTGCCACCAGCAGAGACCGTGAGGGGGCGGGAGAAAAACTGTTTTTT.

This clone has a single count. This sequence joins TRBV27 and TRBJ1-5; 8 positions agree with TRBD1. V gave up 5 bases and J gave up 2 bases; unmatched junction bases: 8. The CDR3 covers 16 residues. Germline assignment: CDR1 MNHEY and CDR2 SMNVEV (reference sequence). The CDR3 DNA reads TGTGCCAGCAGTCCACGGACAGGGCTGGGCAATCAGCCCCAGCATTTT. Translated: CASSPRTGLGNQPQHF.

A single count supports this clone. CDR3 DNA sequence: TGTGCCAGCAGCGCAGCGGGTGTTGGGAATGAGCAGTTCTTC. It codes for CASSAAGVGNEQFF. This chain links TRBV9 with TRBJ2-1, with a weak D call TRBD2 (6 bases). The CDR3 length is 14 residues. Germline-derived CDR1 and CDR2 are SGDLS and YYNGEE. V dropped 3 bases and J dropped 7 bases, with 14 bases sitting between them.

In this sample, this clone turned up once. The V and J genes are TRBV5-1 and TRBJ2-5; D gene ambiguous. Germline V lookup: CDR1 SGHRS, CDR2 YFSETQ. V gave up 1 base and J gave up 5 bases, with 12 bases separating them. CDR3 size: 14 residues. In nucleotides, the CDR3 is TGCGCCAGCAGCTTGTATGAGGAGATGGAGACCCAGTACTTC. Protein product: CASSLYEEMETQYF.

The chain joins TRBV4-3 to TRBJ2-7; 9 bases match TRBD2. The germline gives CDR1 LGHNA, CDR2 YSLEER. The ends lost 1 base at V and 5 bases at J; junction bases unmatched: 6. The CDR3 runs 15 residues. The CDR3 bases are TGCGCCAGCAGCCAAGTAGCGGGAGCTTTCGACGAGCAGTACTTC. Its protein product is CASSQVAGAFDEQYF.

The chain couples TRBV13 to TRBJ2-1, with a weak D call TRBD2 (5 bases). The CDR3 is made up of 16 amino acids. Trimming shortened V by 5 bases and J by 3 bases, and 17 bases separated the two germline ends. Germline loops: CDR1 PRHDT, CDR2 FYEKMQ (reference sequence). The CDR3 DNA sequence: TGTGCCAGCAGCCATCAGAGGGAGAAACTCTACAATGAGCAGTTCTTC. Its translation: CASSHQREKLYNEQFF.

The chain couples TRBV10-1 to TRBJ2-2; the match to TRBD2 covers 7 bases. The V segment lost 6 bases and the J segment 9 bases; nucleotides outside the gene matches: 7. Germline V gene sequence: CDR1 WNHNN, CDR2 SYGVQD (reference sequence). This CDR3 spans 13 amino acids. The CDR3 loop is CASRGLTDRELFF. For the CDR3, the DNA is TGCGCCAGCAGGGGACTAACCGACCGGGAGCTGTTTTTT.

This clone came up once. CDR3 in DNA: TGTGCCAGCAGTGACCTAGCGGGAGTGAGCAATGAGCAGTTCTTC. Translating gives CASSDLAGVSNEQFF. V is TRBV6-6 and J is TRBJ2-1, with TRBD2 matching over 10 bases. The CDR3 is 15 amino acids. The trim removed 5 bases at V and 6 bases at J, leaving 7 bases unmatched. The germline gives CDR1 MNHNY, CDR2 SVGAGI (reference sequence).

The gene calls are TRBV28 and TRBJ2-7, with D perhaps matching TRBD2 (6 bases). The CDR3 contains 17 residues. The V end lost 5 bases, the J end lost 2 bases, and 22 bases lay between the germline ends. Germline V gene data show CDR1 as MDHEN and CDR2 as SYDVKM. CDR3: CASSPRGGLARAYEQYF. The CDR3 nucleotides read TGTGCCAGCAGTCCCCGGGGCGGGCTAGCGAGAGCCTACGAGCAGTACTTC.

The CDR3 loop is CASSYSRTGVGGYTF. In nucleotides, the CDR3 is TGTGCCAGCAGTTACTCTCGGACAGGGGTGGGTGGCTACACCTTC. The chain carries TRBV6-5 and TRBJ1-2; 9 nucleotides align to TRBD1. This CDR3 contains 15 residues. CDR1 MNHEY and CDR2 SVGAGI come from the germline V gene. Trimming at V came to 0 bases and at J to 7 bases, leaving 6 bases not matched to a gene.

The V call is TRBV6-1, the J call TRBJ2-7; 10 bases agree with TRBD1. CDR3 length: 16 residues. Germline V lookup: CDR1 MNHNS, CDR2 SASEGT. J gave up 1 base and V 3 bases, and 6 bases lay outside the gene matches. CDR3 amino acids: CASSEIPGQGSYEQYF. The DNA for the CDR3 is TGTGCCAGCAGTGAGATCCCGGGACAGGGGTCCTACGAGCAGTACTTC.

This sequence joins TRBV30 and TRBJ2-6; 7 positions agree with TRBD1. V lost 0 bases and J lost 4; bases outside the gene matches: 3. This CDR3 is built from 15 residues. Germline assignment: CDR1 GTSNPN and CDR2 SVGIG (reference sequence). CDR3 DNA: TGTGCCTGGAGTGTAACAGGGGCCGGGGCCAACGTCCTGACTTTC. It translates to CAWSVTGAGANVLTF.

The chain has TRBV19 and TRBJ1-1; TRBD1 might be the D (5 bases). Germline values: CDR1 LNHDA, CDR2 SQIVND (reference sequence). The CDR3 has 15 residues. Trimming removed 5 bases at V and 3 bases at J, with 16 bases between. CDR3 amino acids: CASSPAGRDYTEAFF. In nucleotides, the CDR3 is TGTGCCAGTAGTCCGGCCGGGAGGGACTACACTGAAGCTTTCTTT.

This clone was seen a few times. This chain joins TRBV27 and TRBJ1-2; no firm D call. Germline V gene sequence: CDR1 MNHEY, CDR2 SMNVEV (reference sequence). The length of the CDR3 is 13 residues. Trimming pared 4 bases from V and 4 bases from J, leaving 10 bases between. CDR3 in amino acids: CASSSGRTYGYTF. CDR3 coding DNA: TGTGCCAGCAGTTCTGGCAGGACCTATGGCTACACCTTC.